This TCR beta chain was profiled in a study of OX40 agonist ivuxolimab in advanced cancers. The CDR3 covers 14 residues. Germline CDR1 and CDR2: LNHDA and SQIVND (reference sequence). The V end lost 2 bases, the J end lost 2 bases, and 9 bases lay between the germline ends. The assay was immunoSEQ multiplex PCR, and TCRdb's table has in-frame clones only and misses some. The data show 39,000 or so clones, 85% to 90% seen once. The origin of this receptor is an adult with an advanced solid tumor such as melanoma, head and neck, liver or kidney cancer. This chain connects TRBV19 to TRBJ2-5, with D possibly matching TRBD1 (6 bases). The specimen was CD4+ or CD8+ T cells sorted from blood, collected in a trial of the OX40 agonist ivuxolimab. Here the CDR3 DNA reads TGTGCCAGTAGTATAATGGGACAACAAGAGACCCAGTACTTC. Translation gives CASSIMGQQETQYF.